The 12 T cell receptor beta chains listed next were all sequenced from one sample in a study of cytomegalovirus exposure and HLA in healthy donors. Some clones are missing from TCRdb's copy, which holds only in-frame ones; the method was immunoSEQ multiplex PCR. In the table there are 220,000 or so clones, over 65% of which are singletons. Sequenced sample: PBMCs. These receptors came from a woman in her late teens or twenties in good health and CMV-seronegative.

This clone was seen once. V is TRBV15 and J is TRBJ1-1; D unclear. CDR3 length equals 12 residues. Germline CDR1 LNHNV, CDR2 YYDKDF (reference sequence). V lost 3 bases and J 7 bases, leaving 9 bases between the germline ends. The CDR3 sequence is CATSRDQDEAFF. The CDR3 DNA is TGTGCCACCAGCAGGGACCAGGATGAAGCTTTCTTT.

The V call is TRBV4-2, the J call TRBJ2-1; 10 bases align to TRBD1. V lost 3 bases and J lost 5; bases outside the gene matches: 7. Germline loops: CDR1 LGHNA, CDR2 YNFKEQ. The CDR3 extends over 16 amino acids. The DNA of the CDR3 is TGTGCCAGCAGCCATCAGGGGGACAGGGGACACAATGAGCAGTTCTTC. This encodes CASSHQGDRGHNEQFF.

J is TRBJ2-7 and V is TRBV5-1; 12 bases fit TRBD1. The V segment lost 1 base and the J segment 9 bases; nucleotides outside the gene matches: 8. The length of the CDR3 is 15 residues. The germline CDR1 and CDR2 sequences are SGHRS and YFSETQ. CDR3 residues: CASSLSGQGATGQYF. The CDR3 nucleotides read TGCGCCAGCAGCTTGTCGGGACAGGGGGCGACAGGGCAGTACTTC.

The chain uses TRBV20-1 and TRBJ1-1; D unresolved. Germline CDR1 and CDR2: DFQATT and SNEGSKA (reference sequence). Trimming took 3 bases from V and 3 from J, leaving 5 bases between them. The CDR3 contains 11 residues. The CDR3 protein is CSARADTEAFF. For the CDR3, the DNA is TGCAGTGCTAGGGCAGACACTGAAGCTTTCTTT.

The chain has TRBV7-6 and TRBJ2-7, with TRBD2 as a possible D gene (6 bases). Germline assignment: CDR1 SGHVS and CDR2 FNYEAQ. Trimming pared 1 base from V and 1 base from J, leaving 11 bases between. The CDR3 contains 15 residues. CDR3 sequence reads: CASSLGAGFSYEQYF. CDR3 sequence (DNA): TGTGCCAGCAGCTTAGGGGCGGGGTTTTCCTACGAGCAGTACTTC.

The V call is TRBV9, the J call TRBJ2-3; the match to TRBD2 covers 8 bases. Trimming removed 3 bases from V and 1 base from J; junction bases left unmatched: 10. This CDR3 region has 17 residues. The germline gives CDR1 SGDLS, CDR2 YYNGEE. For the CDR3, the DNA is TGTGCCAGCAGCGCCCGTTCTGTGCGGGGGGGCACAGATACGCAGTATTTT. It encodes CASSARSVRGGTDTQYF.

This chain connects TRBV27 to TRBJ2-1, with 7 nucleotides matching TRBD2. Germline CDR1 and CDR2: MNHEY and SMNVEV (reference sequence). The CDR3 has 15 amino acids. V shed 7 bases and J 8 bases; nucleotides not matched to a gene: 14. CDR3 in amino acids: CASTIDWGGRDEQFF. The CDR3 nucleotides are TGTGCCAGCACTATCGACTGGGGGGGGAGGGATGAGCAGTTCTTC.

The table lists this clone with a few counts. The rearrangement joins TRBV7-9 to TRBJ1-4; a possible D gene is TRBD1 (6 bases). CDR1 is SEHNR, CDR2 FQNEAQ, per germline (reference sequence). CDR3 length: 15 residues. V was cut by 2 bases and J by 7 bases, with 14 bases left in between. The CDR3 loop reads CASSLKTQGGEKLFF. DNA for the CDR3: TGTGCCAGCAGCTTAAAAACACAGGGAGGTGAAAAACTGTTTTTT.

The genes are TRBV2 and TRBJ2-7; unclear D gene. Trimming took off 5 bases at V and 4 bases at J, with 9 bases between the two ends. Germline CDR1 reads SNHLY; CDR2 reads FYNNEI. This CDR3 is 12 amino acids long. The CDR3 bases are TGTGCCAGCAGTCTCCTGTCGTACGAGCAGTACTTC. Translating it yields CASSLLSYEQYF.

The chain joins TRBV9 to TRBJ1-5, with 9 bases that match TRBD1. This CDR3 has 15 amino acids. V lost 3 bases, J lost 3 bases, and 4 bases stayed unmatched. Per germline, CDR1 SGDLS and CDR2 YYNGEE. As DNA, the CDR3 is TGTGCCAGCAGCGCAACAGGGGGCTTCAATCAGCCCCAGCATTTT. It is translated as CASSATGGFNQPQHF. Supplemented by reference TRBV9 and TRBJ1-5, the full variable domain reads DSGVTQTPKHLITATGQRVTLRCSPRSGDLSVYWYQQSLDQGLQFLIQYYNGEERAKGNILERFSAQQFPDLHSELNLSSLELGDSALYFCASSATGGFNQPQHFGDGTRLSIL.

Details on this clone: One junction end disagrees with the germline gene, perhaps due to a read error. V and J are TRBV7-2 and TRBJ2-1, with TRBD2 identical over 8 bases. CDR3 length: 14 amino acids. The germline CDR1 and CDR2 sequences are SGHTA and FQGNSA. The CDR3 loop is CASSLLSGGVGIIF. The CDR3 DNA follows: TGTGCCAGCAGCTTACTCAGCGGGGGAGTGGGGATAATCTTC.

The table lists this clone with a few counts. The chain uses TRBV27 and TRBJ2-1, with D possibly TRBD1 on 5 matching bases. CDR3 length: 13 residues. Trimming cost V 5 bases and J 6 bases, with 11 bases left between them. The V gene's germline CDR1 is MNHEY and CDR2 SMNVEV (reference sequence). The DNA for the CDR3 is TGTGCCAGCAGTCCTCAGGGTTCCAATGAGCAGTTCTTC. This sequence encodes CASSPQGSNEQFF.